This T cell receptor (beta chain) was identified in a study of T-cell reconstitution after alpha-beta-depleted transplantation in children. Preparation of the TCRbeta library used unique molecular identifiers. TCRdb re-analysed the PCR reads in MiXCR, keeping a single row per CDR3 protein. In the table there are about 690,000 distinct CDR3 sequences, around 17% of which are singletons. This clonotype was counted ten times or more. Germline assignment: CDR1 SGHTA and CDR2 FQGNSA. Trimming stripped 3 bases from V and 6 bases from J, with 11 bases between. There are 13 residues in the CDR3. The receptor comes from a human donor who donated a stem cell graft to a child with acute myeloid leukemia. V gene TRBV7-2 combines with J gene TRBJ1-2; D is unresolved. Source: PBMCs from the stem cell graft donor, taken from the stem cell graft. CDR3 residues: CASSFPQFDGYTF. The CDR3 DNA sequence: TGTGCCAGCAGCTTTCCACAGTTCGATGGCTACACCTTC.